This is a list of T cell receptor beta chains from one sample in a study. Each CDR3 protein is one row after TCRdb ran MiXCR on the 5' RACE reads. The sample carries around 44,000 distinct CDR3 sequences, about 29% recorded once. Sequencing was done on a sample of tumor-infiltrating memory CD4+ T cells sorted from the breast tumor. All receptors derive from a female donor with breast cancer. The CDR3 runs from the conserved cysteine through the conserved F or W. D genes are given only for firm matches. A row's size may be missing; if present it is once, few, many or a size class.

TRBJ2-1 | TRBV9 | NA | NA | TGTGCCAGCAGCGTAGTTCACGGTTTCGAGCAGTTCTTC | CASSVVHGFEQFF
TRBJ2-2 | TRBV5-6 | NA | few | TGTGCCAGCAGCGGGGATGGGACGGGGAACACGGCCGGGGAGCTGTTTTTT | CASSGDGTGNTAGELFF
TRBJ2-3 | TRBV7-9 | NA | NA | TGTGCCAGCAGCTTAATAGCAGGGACGCAGTATTTT | CASSLIAGTQYF
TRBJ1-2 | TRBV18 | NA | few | TGTGCCAGCTCTCCCGACTATGGCTACACCTTC | CASSPDYGYTF
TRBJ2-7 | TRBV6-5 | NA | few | TGTGCCAGCAGTTACGTGGGGGGCGTCACAACCTACGAGCAGTACTTC | CASSYVGGVTTYEQYF
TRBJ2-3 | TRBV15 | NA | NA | TGTGCCACCAGCAGAGATGTCAATTCAGATACGCAGTATTTT | CATSRDVNSDTQYF
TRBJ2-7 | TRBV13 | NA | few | TGTGCCAGCAGCTTCGACAGGTTAGCGAGCTCCTACGAGCAGTACTTC | CASSFDRLASSYEQYF
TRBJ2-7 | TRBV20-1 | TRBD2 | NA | TGCAGTGCCGGGACTAACCTCTACGAGCAGTACTTC | CSAGTNLYEQYF
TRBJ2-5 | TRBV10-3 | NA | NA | TGTGCCATCGTCAGGAATTTGGGAGAGACCCAGTACTTC | CAIVRNLGETQYF
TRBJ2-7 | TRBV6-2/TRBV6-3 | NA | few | TGTGCCAGCAGCAAATACAGGTCGGGCCACGAGCAGTACTTC | CASSKYRSGHEQYF
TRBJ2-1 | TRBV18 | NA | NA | TGTGCCAGCTCACCACCGGGCTTTTACAAGGAGCAGTTCTTC | CASSPPGFYKEQFF
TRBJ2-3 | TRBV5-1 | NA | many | TGCGCCAGCAGCTTGGACTACGATACAGATACGCAGTATTTT | CASSLDYDTDTQYF
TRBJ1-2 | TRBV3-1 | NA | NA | TGTGCCAGCAGCCCCTCATACGGGACTAACTATGGCTACACCTTC | CASSPSYGTNYGYTF
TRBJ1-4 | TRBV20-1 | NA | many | TGCAGTGCTAGGAAAGGGGGGACTAATGAAAAACTGTTTTTT | CSARKGGTNEKLFF
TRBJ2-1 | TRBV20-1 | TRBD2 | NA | TGCAGTGCTAGATCGCTAGCGGGAGGGCCTGGTGATGAGCAGTTCTTC | CSARSLAGGPGDEQFF
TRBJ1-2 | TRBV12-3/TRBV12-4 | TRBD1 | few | TGTGCCAGCAGACCCATGCAGGGGGCCCACTATGGCTACACCTTC | CASRPMQGAHYGYTF
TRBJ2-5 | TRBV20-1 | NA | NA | TGCAGTGCTAATCCCCCCGTTTTAGAGACCCAGTACTTT | CSANPPVLETQYF
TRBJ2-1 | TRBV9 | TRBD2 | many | TGTGCCAGCAGCGTCGGCGGGAGGGCCGTGGATGAGCAGTTCTTC | CASSVGGRAVDEQFF
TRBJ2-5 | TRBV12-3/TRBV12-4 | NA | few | TGTGCCAGCAGTTTGTTGGGGGACGGGACCCAGTACTTC | CASSLLGDGTQYF
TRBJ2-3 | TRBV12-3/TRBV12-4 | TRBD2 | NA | TGTGCCAGCAGACTTCTAGCGGGGGGGCCTCACACAGATACGCAGTATTTT | CASRLLAGGPHTDTQYF
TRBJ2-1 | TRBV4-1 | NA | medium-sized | TGCGCCAGCAGCCCCAGGGAAGATGAGCAGTTCTTC | CASSPREDEQFF
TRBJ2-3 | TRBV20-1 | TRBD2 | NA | TGCAGTGCTAGTAGGACTAGCGGGATAGGGAGCACAGATACGCAGTATTTT | CSASRTSGIGSTDTQYF
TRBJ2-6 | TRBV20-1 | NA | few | TGCAGTGCTAGAGAGGGGGCTTTCTCTGGGGCCAACGTCCTGACTTTC | CSAREGAFSGANVLTF
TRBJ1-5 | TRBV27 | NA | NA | TGTGCCAGCAGTTCGGGGGGGCTAAAAGATCAGCCCCAGCATTTT | CASSSGGLKDQPQHF
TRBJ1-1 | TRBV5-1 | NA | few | TGCGCCAGCAGCTTGAAAGCCCTGAACACTGAAGCTTTCTTT | CASSLKALNTEAFF
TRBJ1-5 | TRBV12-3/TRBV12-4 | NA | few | TGTGCCAGCAGTTTCGGGGTGGTAAATCAGCCCCAGCATTTT | CASSFGVVNQPQHF
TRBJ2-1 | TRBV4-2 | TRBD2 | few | TGTGCCAGCAGCCATTTAGCGGGAGGGCTCTTGGATGAGCAGTTCTTC | CASSHLAGGLLDEQFF
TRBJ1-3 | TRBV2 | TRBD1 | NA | TGTGCCAGCAGTGATTCGACAGGGACTGGAAACGCCATATATTTT | CASSDSTGTGNAIYF
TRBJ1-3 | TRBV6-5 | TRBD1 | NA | TGTGCCAGCAGTCCGCTATGGGGACAGGGGGCTGGAAACACCATATATTTT | CASSPLWGQGAGNTIYF